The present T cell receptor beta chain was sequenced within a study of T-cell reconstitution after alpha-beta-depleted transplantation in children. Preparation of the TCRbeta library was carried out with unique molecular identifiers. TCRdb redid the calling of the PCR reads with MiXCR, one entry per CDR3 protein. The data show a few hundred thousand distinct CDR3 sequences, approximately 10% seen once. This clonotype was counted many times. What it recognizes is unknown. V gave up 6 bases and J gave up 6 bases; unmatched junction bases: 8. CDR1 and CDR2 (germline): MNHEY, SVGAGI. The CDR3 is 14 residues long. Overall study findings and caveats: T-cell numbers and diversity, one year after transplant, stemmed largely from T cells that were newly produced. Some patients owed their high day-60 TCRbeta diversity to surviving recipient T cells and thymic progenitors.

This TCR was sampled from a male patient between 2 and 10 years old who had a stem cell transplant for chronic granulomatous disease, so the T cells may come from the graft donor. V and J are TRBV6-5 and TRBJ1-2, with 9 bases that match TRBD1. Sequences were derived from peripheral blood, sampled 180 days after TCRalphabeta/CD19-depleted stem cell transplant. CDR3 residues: CASRATGGRDGYTF. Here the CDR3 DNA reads TGTGCCAGCAGAGCTACAGGGGGCCGGGATGGCTACACCTTC.